The clone carrying this T cell receptor (beta chain) was seen at least ten times. Antigen specificity is unknown. The germline V gene has CDR1 GTSNPN and CDR2 SVGIG (reference sequence). The CDR3 is made up of 11 amino acids. The V gene lost 1 base and the J gene lost 2 bases, with 3 bases spanning the gap. What was amplified from RNA transcripts were TCR beta CDR3 regions. First-round RT-PCR with HTBI primers amplified the TCR CDR3 region. MiXCR, run by TCRdb on the multiplex PCR reads, gives a single entry per CDR3 protein. This table has more than 550,000 distinct CDR3 sequences, approximately 15% appearing once. The hyperthyroidism was newly diagnosed and had lasted under 2 months; the patients were aged 18 to 65. PBMCs were collected from an approximately 10 ml volume of fresh peripheral blood. This entry is derived from a study of T cells in Graves' hyperthyroidism and ophthalmopathy. Study-wide results and limits: Among clonotypes expanded in thyroid above 0.001, most were also found in blood.

The specimen was blood. The TCR sequence derives from a man between 45 and 60 years old with Graves' hyperthyroidism. J is TRBJ2-7 and V is TRBV30, with D unclear. The CDR3: CAWSAPYEQYF. As DNA, the CDR3 is TGTGCCTGGAGTGCGCCCTACGAGCAGTACTTC.